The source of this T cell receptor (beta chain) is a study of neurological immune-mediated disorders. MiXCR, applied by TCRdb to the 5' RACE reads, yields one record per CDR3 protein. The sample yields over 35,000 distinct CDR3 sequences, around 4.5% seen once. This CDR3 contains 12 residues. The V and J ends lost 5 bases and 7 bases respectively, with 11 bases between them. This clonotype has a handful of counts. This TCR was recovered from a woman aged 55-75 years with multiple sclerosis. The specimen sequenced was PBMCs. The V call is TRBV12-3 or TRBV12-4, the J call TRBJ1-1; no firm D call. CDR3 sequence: CASSQRTDEAFF. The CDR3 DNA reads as TGTGCCAGCAGTCAACGGACGGATGAAGCTTTCTTT.